These 7 T cell receptor beta chains came from one sample sequenced in a study of response to subunit inactivated influenza vaccine. TCRdb passed the RT-PCR reads through MiXCR, listing each CDR3 protein once. The table records more than 700,000 distinct CDR3 sequences, approximately 21% of them present only once. This material consisted of PBMCs from blood, taken 4 to 6 days after vaccination. These receptors originate from a man between 50 and 59 years old who received an inactivated influenza vaccine.

The chain joins TRBV12-3 or TRBV12-4 to TRBJ1-2; TRBD1 matches at 8 bases. The CDR3 runs 14 residues. The J segment lost 14 bases and the V segment lost 6 bases, leaving 17 bases of the junction unmatched. The DNA for the CDR3 is TGTGCCAGCAGCCCCCAACCCCAGGGGGCGCAGGATACCTTC. This translates into CASSPQPQGAQDTF.

For this clonotype: One junction end does not reproduce the germline sequence, and a read error may be involved. This chain links TRBV12-3 or TRBV12-4 with TRBJ2-7; no clear D. This CDR3 region has 13 residues. This CDR3 is CVSSLGQFNEQYF. In DNA, the CDR3 is TGTGTCAGCAGTTTAGGGCAGTTCAACGAGCAGTACTTC.

This clonotype was found many times. This chain uses TRBV10-3 with TRBJ2-7; TRBD2 matches 9 bases. The V and J ends lost 7 bases and 0 bases, in that order; junction bases with no gene match: 4. The V gene's germline CDR1 is ENHRY and CDR2 SYGVKD. There are 14 residues in the CDR3. The CDR3, as DNA: TGTGCCATCAAACGACTAGCGGACTCCTACGAGCAGTACTTC. It specifies CAIKRLADSYEQYF.

This clonotype appeared a few times. The rearrangement uses TRBV30 and TRBJ2-1; 9 nucleotides align to TRBD2. Germline V CDR1 and CDR2: GTSNPN, SVGIG (reference sequence). The CDR3 consists of 14 residues. V shed 0 bases, J shed 4 bases, and the junction held 1 base outside the gene matches. This CDR3 is CAWSVGLAYNEQFF. The CDR3 bases are TGTGCCTGGAGTGTGGGACTAGCTTACAATGAGCAGTTCTTC. Combining the CDR3 with reference TRBV30 and TRBJ2-1 gives the whole variable domain SQTIHQWPATLVQPVGSPLSLECTVEGTSNPNLYWYRQAAGRGLQLLFYSVGIGQISSEVPQNLSASRPQDRQFILSSKKLLLSDSGFYLCAWSVGLAYNEQFFGPGTRLTVL.

The V call is TRBV2, the J call TRBJ1-2; D gene unclear. The ends were cut back, 7 bases at V and 1 base at J, with 13 bases in the middle. The germline V gene has CDR1 SNHLY and CDR2 FYNNEI. This CDR3 has 14 residues. In nucleotides, the CDR3 is TGTGCCAGCACCCCAAGCGGGGTTAACTATGGCTACACCTTC. Protein: CASTPSGVNYGYTF.

This clonotype was found a few times. The chain carries TRBV29-1 and TRBJ1-2, with TRBD1 matching 8 bases. Germline loops: CDR1 SQVTM, CDR2 ANQGSEA. This CDR3 has 13 residues. The V and J ends lost 7 bases and 3 bases, in that order; junction bases with no gene match: 7. The CDR3 sequence: CSAGQGWDYGYTF. DNA for the CDR3: TGCAGCGCCGGACAGGGTTGGGACTATGGCTACACCTTC.

The chain recombines TRBV20-1 with TRBJ1-5, with 7 nucleotides matching TRBD1. The CDR3 runs 15 residues. The J segment lost 2 bases and the V segment lost 2 bases, leaving 6 bases of the junction unmatched. Germline CDR1 is DFQATT and CDR2 is SNEGSKA (reference sequence). Here the CDR3 DNA reads TGCAGTGCTAGACCAACAGGGGCCCGCAATCAGCCCCAGCATTTT. This encodes CSARPTGARNQPQHF.